The 19 T cell receptor beta chains reported below all come from one sample, sequenced in a study of post-analysis software for immune sequencing data. Researchers reported that TCR beta cDNA libraries carried unique molecular identifiers. MiXCR, applied by TCRdb to the PCR reads, yields one record per CDR3 protein. The sample holds about 500,000 distinct CDR3 sequences, around 40% seen once. Their recognized antigens are unknown. Whole-study findings and limits: Patients carried several TRBV segments more frequently than controls did, and TRBV5-6, TRBV5-1 and TRBV20-1 were among them.

Sequencing was carried out using blood. The receptors derive from a girl aged 5 to 17 with multiple sclerosis.

J is TRBJ2-5 and V is TRBV7-2, with 8 nucleotides matching TRBD2. Trimming removed 3 bases from V and 4 bases from J; junction bases left unmatched: 13. Per the germline V gene, CDR1 is SGHTA and CDR2 is FQGNSA. CDR3 size: 17 residues. CDR3 in DNA: TGTGCCAGCAGCTTTCAAAGCGGGGGTTTTCTCGGAGAGACCCAGTACTTC. As protein: CASSFQSGGFLGETQYF.

This clonotype was counted many times. The chain employs TRBV15 and TRBJ2-2; possibly TRBD2 for D (6 bases). Germline V gives CDR1 LNHNV, CDR2 YYDKDF (reference sequence). The CDR3 is 14 amino acids. The ends were cut back, 4 bases at V and 3 bases at J, with 9 bases in the middle. The DNA for the CDR3 is TGTGCCACCAGCATGGACTACTACACCGGGGAGCTGTTTTTT. Protein product: CATSMDYYTGELFF.

The J gene is TRBJ2-3, the V gene TRBV6-1, with 7 bases matching TRBD1. Germline CDR1 is MNHNS and CDR2 is SASEGT. The CDR3 has 16 residues. The V gene end was trimmed by 7 bases and the J gene end by 4 bases; junction bases not matched to a gene: 14. CDR3 amino acids: CASNFAGTATSDTQYF. CDR3 sequence (DNA): TGTGCCAGCAATTTCGCCGGGACAGCAACCTCAGATACGCAGTATTTT.

The chain uses TRBV5-1 and TRBJ2-1; 7 positions agree with TRBD2. Germline V gene data show CDR1 as SGHRS and CDR2 as YFSETQ. Losses at the gene ends were 4 bases for V and 0 bases for J; bases not matched to a gene: 4. The CDR3 extends over 15 amino acids. CDR3 DNA: TGCGCCAGCAGCCTAGCGGTGAACTCCTACAATGAGCAGTTCTTC. Protein product: CASSLAVNSYNEQFF.

The chain uses TRBV20-1 and TRBJ2-5; D gene uncertain. V was clipped by 6 bases and J by 5 bases, with 22 bases between them. The germline CDR1 and CDR2 sequences are DFQATT and SNEGSKA (reference sequence). There are 15 residues in the CDR3. The CDR3 nucleotides are TGCAGTGCCTCCGTCGACCTCAACTCCGGGGAGACCCAGTACTTC. This translates into CSASVDLNSGETQYF.

This clonotype has only a few counts. V usage is TRBV5-1 and J usage is TRBJ2-7; 10 bases map to TRBD1. The CDR3 is 15 residues long. V shed 4 bases and J 4 bases; nucleotides not matched to a gene: 8. CDR1 and CDR2 from the germline V gene are SGHRS and YFSETQ. CDR3: CASSQSGTGVYEQYF. Written as DNA, the CDR3 is TGCGCCAGCAGCCAATCCGGGACAGGGGTTTACGAGCAGTACTTC.

The genes are TRBV24-1 and TRBJ1-2; D is unresolved. Germline V gene lookup returns CDR1 KGHDR and CDR2 SFDVKD. Trimming left V 6 bases short and J 1 base short, with 8 bases between. The length of the CDR3 is 13 residues. The CDR3: CATSPGNNYGYTF. The DNA for the CDR3 is TGTGCCACCAGTCCGGGGAATAACTATGGCTACACCTTC.

V is TRBV9 and J is TRBJ2-5; D tentatively reads TRBD1 or TRBD2 (5 bases each). Trimming removed 4 bases at V and 0 bases at J, with 10 bases between. The germline V gene encodes CDR1 SGDLS and CDR2 YYNGEE. The CDR3 spans 14 residues. For the CDR3, the DNA is TGTGCCAGCAGCTTGGGGACCAACCAAGAGACCCAGTACTTC. Its protein product is CASSLGTNQETQYF.

The chain is built from TRBV7-6 and TRBJ2-3, with 8 bases matching TRBD2. CDR3 length: 16 amino acids. CDR1 is SGHVS and CDR2 is FNYEAQ in the germline V gene. With V trimmed by 5 bases and J by 2 bases, 9 bases remained unmatched. CDR3 sequence reads: CASSDRERENTDTQYF. The CDR3 coding sequence is TGTGCCAGCAGCGACCGAGAGCGGGAGAACACAGATACGCAGTATTTT.

The chain has TRBV12-3 or TRBV12-4 and TRBJ1-2; D call uncertain. The CDR3 is 15 residues long. Deletions cut 3 bases from V and 1 base from J, with 12 bases between. Here the CDR3 DNA reads TGTGCCAGCAGTTTTTGGCAGTCCAATAACTATGGCTACACCTTC. Its protein product is CASSFWQSNNYGYTF.

The rearrangement joins TRBV10-3 to TRBJ2-4; D unresolved. The germline V and J ends were trimmed by 2 bases and 2 bases, with 13 bases remaining between them. This CDR3 is built from 16 residues. Germline CDR1 and CDR2: ENHRY and SYGVKD. The CDR3 reads CAISEGSVLTKNIQYF. DNA for the CDR3: TGTGCCATCAGTGAGGGGTCGGTACTAACCAAAAACATTCAGTACTTC.

This clonotype has a handful of counts. V and J are TRBV28 and TRBJ2-3; 9 bases are a match to TRBD2. Germline-derived CDR1 and CDR2 are MDHEN and SYDVKM. J gave up 3 bases and V 3 bases, and 4 bases lay outside the gene matches. The CDR3 covers 15 residues. CDR3 in amino acids: CASSFLAGLTDTQYF. The CDR3, as DNA: TGTGCCAGCAGTTTTCTAGCGGGACTAACAGATACGCAGTATTTT.

V and J are TRBV7-2 and TRBJ2-3, with D unclear. The V end lost 1 base, the J end lost 2 bases, and 13 bases lay between the germline ends. In germline, CDR1 is SGHTA, CDR2 FQGNSA. The CDR3 has 16 amino acids. CDR3 loop: CASSLEGIPPTDTQYF. CDR3 nucleotides: TGTGCCAGCAGCTTAGAAGGGATCCCCCCCACAGATACGCAGTATTTT.

This chain uses TRBV6-1 with TRBJ2-5, with D tentatively TRBD2 (6 bases). CDR3 length equals 13 residues. Germline V CDR1 and CDR2: MNHNS, SASEGT. Trimming shortened V by 3 bases and J by 4 bases, and 9 bases separated the two germline ends. The CDR3 is CASSDDGGETQYF. CDR3 bases: TGTGCCAGCAGTGATGACGGGGGAGAGACCCAGTACTTC.

In the case of this clonotype: Germline and junction disagree at one end, which may indicate a read error. The chain carries TRBV27 and TRBJ2-7; TRBD1 might be the D (6 bases). The CDR3 covers 16 residues. CDR1 MNHEY and CDR2 SMNVEV come from the germline V gene (reference sequence). The CDR3 nucleotides are TGTGCCAGCAGTCTATCCACAGGGTTTAAGAACTACGAGCAGTACTTC. This sequence encodes CASSLSTGFKNYEQYF.

V is TRBV2 and J is TRBJ2-3; TRBD1 is a possible D gene (6 bases). The CDR3 is 15 residues long. V shed 5 bases and J shed 4 bases, with 16 bases lying between them. Germline CDR1 reads SNHLY; CDR2 reads FYNNEI. The CDR3, as DNA: TGTGCCAGCAGTCCCACAGGGTTAATCCCAGATACGCAGTATTTT. As protein: CASSPTGLIPDTQYF.

J is TRBJ2-7 and V is TRBV5-1, with D possibly matching TRBD1 (6 bases). CDR1 and CDR2 from the germline V gene are SGHRS and YFSETQ. The CDR3 runs to 15 residues. V was clipped by 0 bases and J by 2 bases, with 12 bases between them. The CDR3 here is CASSLESGVPYEQYF. CDR3 in DNA: TGCGCCAGCAGCTTGGAGTCAGGGGTTCCCTACGAGCAGTACTTC.

In regard to this clonotype: Compared with germline, one end of the junction differs, possibly owing to a read error. The chain combines TRBV4-3 with TRBJ1-1, with D hard to call. The CDR3 extends over 15 amino acids. Looked up from germline, CDR1 is LGHNA and CDR2 is YSLEER. Written as DNA, the CDR3 is TGCGCCGGCAGCCAAGAATGGAGGGAGAACACTGAAGCTTTCTTT. Protein product: CAGSQEWRENTEAFF.

The sample holds a few counts of this clonotype. This chain joins TRBV29-1 and TRBJ1-1; 8 bases are shared with TRBD1. The V and J ends lost 7 bases and 1 base, in that order; junction bases with no gene match: 5. This CDR3 is 13 amino acids long. Germline CDR1 reads SQVTM; CDR2 reads ANQGSEA. The CDR3 sequence: CSGDGQGNTEAFF. The CDR3 bases are TGCAGCGGGGATGGACAGGGGAACACTGAAGCTTTCTTT.